This T cell receptor beta chain was identified during a study of cytomegalovirus exposure and HLA in healthy donors. Overall study context: An early data release held 79 million or so unique TCRs from HLA-typed donors.

The V and J ends lost 0 bases and 0 bases respectively, with 9 bases between them. This CDR3 region has 15 residues. Germline V lookup: CDR1 MGHRA, CDR2 YSYEKL. In the PCR, 60 Vbeta and 13 Jbeta primers were used. Only in-frame clones appear in the TCRdb table, and some are missing; sequencing was by immunoSEQ multiplex PCR. Its table records about 59,000 clones. Sequenced input: PBMCs. This chain links TRBV4-1 with TRBJ2-7, with no clear D. The source of this sequence is a young man in good health and CMV-seropositive. CDR3 sequence reads: CASSQDLPSSYEQYF. Written as DNA, the CDR3 is TGCGCCAGCAGCCAAGATTTACCCAGCTCCTACGAGCAGTACTTC.